The clone carrying this TCR beta chain showed up just a few times. Its antigen remains unidentified. These data come from a study of response to subunit inactivated influenza vaccine. Whole-study results and caveats: Authors suggested few new T cells are recruited by each seasonal influenza vaccination.

One entry per CDR3 protein, called by TCRdb with MiXCR from the RT-PCR reads. The sample contains around 540,000 distinct CDR3 sequences, 10% to 15% of which appear only once. The germline V and J ends were trimmed by 10 bases and 0 bases, with 9 bases remaining between them. Germline V lookup: CDR1 KGHDR, CDR2 SFDVKD. This CDR3 has 13 amino acids. The chain has TRBV24-1 and TRBJ1-5; D possibly corresponds to TRBD1 (5 bases). The receptor was isolated from a man aged 50-59 years who received an inactivated influenza vaccine. This specimen consisted of PBMCs from blood, obtained on the day of vaccination. The CDR3 is CATGDRSNQPQHF. CDR3 nucleotides: TGTGCCACAGGGGATCGTAGCAATCAGCCCCAGCATTTT.